The 16 T cell receptor beta chains given below trace back to one sample, sequenced in a study of cytomegalovirus exposure and HLA in healthy donors. 60 Vbeta and 13 Jbeta primers were used in PCR. The protocol was immunoSEQ multiplex PCR, while the TCRdb copy is restricted to in-frame clones and leaves out a portion. This table holds 60,000 to 70,000 clones, more than 70% found once. Sequences were obtained from PBMCs. The receptors shown here come from a man aged 35 to 55 in good health and CMV-seronegative.

The chain employs TRBV7-6 and TRBJ2-1; 7 bases align to TRBD1. Germline-derived CDR1 and CDR2 are SGHVS and FNYEAQ. The CDR3 runs to 18 residues. V shed 1 base and J 14 bases; nucleotides not matched to a gene: 23. CDR3 residues: CASSLVRSRGLIALGEFF. CDR3 bases: TGTGCCAGCAGCTTAGTCAGGAGTAGGGGGCTCATTGCCCTTGGGGAGTTCTTC.

CDR3 region: CASGTSGSLYEQYF. For the CDR3, the DNA is TGTGCCAGCGGTACTAGCGGGAGTCTCTACGAGCAGTACTTC. This chain joins TRBV6-1 and TRBJ2-7; TRBD2 agrees at 11 bases. The CDR3 sequence is 14 residues long. Losses at the gene ends were 8 bases for V and 3 bases for J; bases not matched to a gene: 6. Germline V gene lookup returns CDR1 MNHNS and CDR2 SASEGT.

This clone was recorded only once. The CDR3 protein is CASSLLAGAPSQYF. CDR3 DNA: TGCGCCAGCAGCTTACTAGCGGGGGCTCCGTCGCAGTACTTC. J is TRBJ2-7 and V is TRBV5-1; 11 positions agree with TRBD2. V shed 2 bases, J shed 9 bases, and the junction held 7 bases outside the gene matches. The CDR3 is 14 residues long. In germline, CDR1 is SGHRS, CDR2 YFSETQ.

The genes are TRBV7-9 and TRBJ2-3; 8 bases fit TRBD1. V shed 5 bases and J 0 bases; nucleotides not matched to a gene: 4. Per the germline V gene, CDR1 is SEHNR and CDR2 is FQNEAQ (reference sequence). The CDR3 runs 15 residues. The CDR3 here is CASSRGTGSTDTQYF. The CDR3 coding sequence is TGTGCCAGCAGCCGGGGGACAGGTAGCACAGATACGCAGTATTTT.

This clone was seen once. The V call is TRBV25-1, the J call TRBJ2-1; D is unclear. The CDR3 length is 8 residues. Germline V gene lookup returns CDR1 MGHDK and CDR2 SYGVNS. Trimming removed 7 bases at V and 14 bases at J, with 6 bases between. CDR3: CASNREFF. CDR3 coding DNA: TGTGCCAGCAATCGGGAGTTCTTC.

The genes are TRBV27 and TRBJ2-1; D possibly corresponds to TRBD2 (6 bases). Germline values: CDR1 MNHEY, CDR2 SMNVEV (reference sequence). The CDR3 spans 14 residues. The V and J ends lost 7 bases and 6 bases respectively, with 16 bases between them. The chain's CDR3 is CASTLRGALNEQFF. CDR3 nucleotide sequence: TGTGCCAGCACCCTACGCGGGGCCCTCAATGAGCAGTTCTTC.

The chain joins TRBV5-5 to TRBJ2-2, with 9 bases identical to TRBD1. CDR3 length: 14 amino acids. CDR1 and CDR2 (germline): SGHKS, YYEKEE (reference sequence). The V gene end was trimmed by 4 bases and the J gene end by 7 bases; junction bases not matched to a gene: 5. Here the CDR3 reads CASSRTGVDGELFF. DNA of the CDR3: TGTGCCAGCAGCCGGACAGGGGTGGACGGGGAGCTGTTTTTT.

V and J are TRBV5-4 and TRBJ2-1; TRBD2 aligns across 7 bases. V lost 3 bases to trimming and J lost 5 bases; unmatched junction nucleotides: 8. Germline V gene lookup returns CDR1 SGHNT and CDR2 YYREEE (reference sequence). The CDR3 spans 15 residues. CDR3: CASSSSRERDNEQFF. DNA for the CDR3: TGTGCCAGCAGCTCCTCGCGGGAGAGGGACAATGAGCAGTTCTTC. Using reference TRBV5-4 and TRBJ2-1 for the parts outside the CDR3, the full variable domain is ETGVTQSPTHLIKTRGQQVTLRCSSQSGHNTVSWYQQALGQGPQFIFQYYREEENGRGNFPPRFSGLQFPNYSSELNVNALELDDSALYLCASSSSRERDNEQFFGPGTRLTVL.

The rearrangement uses TRBV11-1 and TRBJ2-1; 10 positions match TRBD2. The germline V gene has CDR1 SGHAT and CDR2 FQDESV (reference sequence). V was pared by 7 bases and J by 10 bases, with 13 bases of the junction left unmatched. This CDR3 has 15 residues. The CDR3 here is CASNLAGARAGEQFF. The CDR3 region has the DNA TGTGCCAGCAATCTAGCGGGGGCTAGGGCAGGGGAGCAGTTCTTC.

This clone was detected a few times. The chain is built from TRBV6-6 and TRBJ1-3; the D gene is possibly TRBD1 (6 bases). The CDR3 runs to 15 residues. Trimming removed 8 bases from V and 4 bases from J, with 18 bases in between. Germline V CDR1 and CDR2: MNHNY, SVGAGI (reference sequence). CDR3 residues: CASGTGTGGGNTIYF. The CDR3 region has the DNA TGTGCCAGCGGTACAGGGACCGGTGGCGGAAACACCATATATTTT.

This clone has ten or more counts. The chain is built from TRBV6-1 and TRBJ1-2; 8 bases match TRBD1. CDR3 size: 14 residues. With 4 bases clipped from V and 6 bases from J, the junction kept 7 bases outside the gene matches. The germline CDR1 and CDR2 sequences are MNHNS and SASEGT. Here the CDR3 DNA reads TGTGCCAGCAGTGGGCTGGGGACAGGAGATGGCTACACCTTC. Its protein product is CASSGLGTGDGYTF.

This clone was seen more than once but under ten times. Other nucleotide sequences in the sample specify the same CDR3. The CDR3: CASSEPYEQYF. CDR3 DNA sequence: TGTGCCAGCAGTGAACCTTACGAGCAGTACTTC. The chain joins TRBV2 to TRBJ2-7; no clear D. This CDR3 region has 11 residues. Germline assignment: CDR1 SNHLY and CDR2 FYNNEI. Trimming stripped 2 bases from V and 4 bases from J, with 3 bases between. Looking up the rest from reference TRBV2 and TRBJ2-7 gives the full variable domain: EPEVTQTPSHQVTQMGQEVILRCVPISNHLYFYWYRQILGQKVEFLVSFYNNEISEKSEIFDDQFSVERPDGSNFTLKIRSTKLEDSAMYFCASSEPYEQYFGPGTRLTVT.

This clone occurred many times. This sequence joins TRBV19 and TRBJ2-7; D unresolved. Germline V gene data show CDR1 as LNHDA and CDR2 as SQIVND (reference sequence). This CDR3 contains 12 residues. The ends were cut back, 7 bases at V and 6 bases at J, with 13 bases in the middle. CDR3 sequence (DNA): TGTGCCAGTACGTCTTACGGTGGCGAGCAGTACTTC. Translation gives CASTSYGGEQYF.

This clone was seen only once. The gene calls are TRBV19 and TRBJ1-4; 8 nucleotides align to TRBD1. Germline CDR1 is LNHDA and CDR2 is SQIVND (reference sequence). The CDR3 sequence is 15 residues long. V lost 4 bases to trimming and J lost 8 bases; unmatched junction nucleotides: 9. The CDR3 nucleotides are TGTGCCAGTAGTACAAGGACAGGGAATGGCGAAAAACTGTTTTTT. Protein sequence: CASSTRTGNGEKLFF.

The CDR3 coding sequence is TGTGCCAGTAGTACACCGGGACTAGAACCCCTCTATGAGCAGTTCTTC. Translated, it gives CASSTPGLEPLYEQFF. The rearrangement uses TRBV19 and TRBJ2-1; 8 positions match TRBD2. The ends lost 4 bases at V and 8 bases at J; junction bases unmatched: 13. Looked up from germline, CDR1 is LNHDA and CDR2 is SQIVND (reference sequence). This CDR3 comprises 16 residues.

The chain combines TRBV18 with TRBJ2-2; no definite D call. CDR1 is KGHSH, CDR2 LQKENI, per germline. CDR3 length: 16 residues. V was trimmed by 0 bases and J by 0 bases, leaving 8 bases between them. CDR3 DNA sequence: TGTGCCAGCTCACCACCCGCGCCATCGAACACCGGGGAGCTGTTTTTT. As protein: CASSPPAPSNTGELFF.